This TCR beta chain was documented in a study of blood T cells in healthy people across ages. Study-wide points: Unsorted PBMCs prevented conclusive naive versus antigen-experienced comparison. Long-lived and aged donors differed, with more naive CD4+ cells and higher diversity in the long-lived.

Peripheral blood samples of around 11 milliliters were drawn from each donor. A J-beta primer mix and a sample-barcoded 5' primer were used in a second PCR of roughly 6 to 12 cycles. TCRdb used MiXCR to reprocess the 5' RACE reads, holding one entry per CDR3 protein. Of 1.5 million to 1.9 million distinct CDR3 sequences detected, approximately 39% appear once; the ten largest clones hold just over 4%. V dropped 3 bases and J dropped 4; count of bases not matched to a gene: 7. The length of the CDR3 is 16 residues. Germline V CDR1 and CDR2: LGHNA, YNFKEQ. As regards this clonotype: Its cognate antigen is unknown.

V gene TRBV4-2 combines with J gene TRBJ2-3; 10 nucleotides agree with TRBD2. The TCR comes from a woman younger than 35 in good health. Sequenced sample: blood. CDR3 in amino acids: CASSHDSSGSSDTQYF. In DNA, the CDR3 is TGTGCCAGCAGCCATGACTCTAGCGGGAGCTCAGATACGCAGTATTTT.